The 25 T cell receptor beta chains listed next were all sequenced from one sample in a study of blood T cell repertoires in COVID-19. The table came from immunoSEQ multiplex PCR; TCRdb's copy has only in-frame clones and leaves some out. The sample shows approximately 220,000 clones, roughly 80% of them seen only once. Source material: peripheral blood. All receptors derive from a woman in her thirties or forties with active or convalescent COVID-19.

The V gene is TRBV9, the J gene TRBJ2-7, with 7 nucleotides matching TRBD2. The CDR3 is 15 residues long. V trimming: 4 bases; J trimming: 0 bases; junction bases outside the gene matches: 7. CDR1 and CDR2 (germline): SGDLS, YYNGEE. CDR3 sequence reads: CASSHSGLSSYEQYF. The CDR3 nucleotides are TGTGCCAGCAGCCATAGCGGGTTAAGCTCCTACGAGCAGTACTTC. The full variable domain, its missing parts supplied by reference TRBV9 and TRBJ2-7, is DSGVTQTPKHLITATGQRVTLRCSPRSGDLSVYWYQQSLDQGLQFLIQYYNGEERAKGNILERFSAQQFPDLHSELNLSSLELGDSALYFCASSHSGLSSYEQYFGPGTRLTVT.

The chain recombines TRBV7-9 with TRBJ2-5; maybe TRBD2 (5 bases). This CDR3 contains 14 residues. The V end was cut by 2 bases, the J end by 5 bases, with 12 bases between. Germline V gene data show CDR1 as SEHNR and CDR2 as FQNEAQ (reference sequence). The CDR3 DNA is TGTGCCAGCAGCTTACTAGGGAGTTCGGAGACCCAGTACTTC. Amino acids: CASSLLGSSETQYF.

The chain links TRBV14 to TRBJ2-3; possible D gene TRBD1, 6 bases. Germline CDR1 and CDR2: SGHDN and FVKESK. The CDR3 loop spans 19 amino acids. Trimming shortened V by 2 bases and J by 2 bases, and 23 bases separated the two germline ends. Here the CDR3 reads CASSQLRIGVTGTTDTQYF. CDR3 coding DNA: TGTGCCAGCAGCCAACTCCGCATCGGCGTTACAGGGACCACAGATACGCAGTATTTT.

This clone was seen more than once but under ten times. The CDR3 here is CASSQTIGTLDNQPQHF. The CDR3 region has the DNA TGTGCCAGCAGCCAGACAATTGGGACATTAGACAATCAGCCCCAGCATTTT. The chain is built from TRBV7-8 and TRBJ1-5, with TRBD1 as a possible D gene (6 bases). Trimming shortened V by 5 bases and J by 3 bases, and 20 bases separated the two germline ends. The germline V gene has CDR1 SGHVS and CDR2 FQNEAQ. The CDR3 totals 17 residues. Full variable domain (rest looked up from reference TRBV7-8 and TRBJ1-5): GAGVSQSPRYKVAKRGQDVALRCDPISGHVSLFWYQQALGQGPEFLTYFQNEAQLDKSGLPSDRFFAERPEGSVSTLKIQRTQQEDSAVYLCASSQTIGTLDNQPQHFGDGTRLSIL.

J is TRBJ1-4 and V is TRBV2; D is perhaps TRBD1 (6 bases). Germline lookup yields CDR1 SNHLY and CDR2 FYNNEI. The CDR3 is 14 residues long. V gave up 8 bases and J gave up 0 bases, with 10 bases separating them. The CDR3 DNA reads TGTGCCAGCGCCCGGGACACAACTAATGAAAAACTGTTTTTT. Translated: CASARDTTNEKLFF.

This rearrangement joins TRBV7-8 to TRBJ2-3; no clear D. V shed 3 bases and J shed 2 bases, with 18 bases lying between them. Germline V gene sequence: CDR1 SGHVS, CDR2 FQNEAQ. CDR3 length: 17 amino acids. As DNA, the CDR3 is TGTGCCAGCAGCTTCCGGTTCCCAGCGACCTCCACAGATACGCAGTATTTT. Residues: CASSFRFPATSTDTQYF.

The genes are TRBV24-1 and TRBJ1-5; D not certain. This CDR3 contains 15 residues. Trimming cost V 0 bases and J 0 bases, with 5 bases left between them. Germline values: CDR1 KGHDR, CDR2 SFDVKD. The CDR3 DNA is TGTGCCACCAGTGATTTGGCGGGTAGCAATCAGCCCCAGCATTTT. This sequence encodes CATSDLAGSNQPQHF.

As concerns this clone: Other DNA sequences from this sample encode an identical CDR3 as well. V and J are TRBV11-3 and TRBJ2-1; 13 nucleotides agree with TRBD2. Germline CDR1 and CDR2: SGHNT and YENEEA. Unmatched junction bases numbered 2, after V lost 3 bases and J lost 3 bases. This CDR3 is built from 16 residues. This CDR3 is CASSFRTSGSYNEQFF. CDR3 nucleotides: TGTGCCAGCAGCTTTAGGACTAGCGGGAGCTACAATGAGCAGTTCTTC. The full variable domain, its missing parts supplied by reference TRBV11-3 and TRBJ2-1, is EAGVVQSPRYKIIEKKQPVAFWCNPISGHNTLYWYLQNLGQGPELLIRYENEEAVDDSQLPKDRFSAERLKGVDSTLKIQPAELGDSAVYLCASSFRTSGSYNEQFFGPGTRLTVL.

The chain links TRBV7-2 to TRBJ1-6, with D uncertain. Germline V gene sequence: CDR1 SGHTA, CDR2 FQGNSA. The V end was cut by 3 bases, the J end by 7 bases, with 7 bases between. CDR3 length: 13 residues. The CDR3 sequence: CASSLRRNSPLHF. In nucleotides, the CDR3 is TGTGCCAGCAGCTTGCGCCGGAATTCACCCCTCCACTTT.

The gene calls are TRBV18 and TRBJ1-3; the D is unclear. CDR1 is KGHSH and CDR2 is LQKENI in the germline V gene. Trimming took off 1 base at V and 1 base at J, with 14 bases between the two ends. CDR3 length: 17 residues. CDR3 sequence: CASSPLDERASGNTIYF. DNA of the CDR3: TGTGCCAGCTCACCACTTGACGAGCGGGCTTCTGGAAACACCATATATTTT.

The rearrangement joins TRBV15 to TRBJ2-1; 12 nucleotides match TRBD1. The V gene end was trimmed by 1 base and the J gene end by 8 bases; junction bases not matched to a gene: 6. The germline gives CDR1 LNHNV, CDR2 YYDKDF (reference sequence). This CDR3 has 16 amino acids. CDR3: CATSRGDRGRIDEQFF. For the CDR3, the DNA is TGTGCCACCAGCAGAGGGGACAGGGGGCGGATCGATGAGCAGTTCTTC.

This chain connects TRBV11-2 to TRBJ1-4, with D perhaps TRBD1 (6 bases). Trimming removed 5 bases at V and 0 bases at J, with 10 bases between. Germline values: CDR1 SGHAT, CDR2 FQNNGV. The CDR3 extends over 15 amino acids. The CDR3 here is CASSPTGSTNEKLFF. For the CDR3, the DNA is TGTGCCAGCAGCCCTACAGGGTCAACTAATGAAAAACTGTTTTTT.

This rearrangement joins TRBV6-2 or TRBV6-3 to TRBJ2-3; D ambiguous. CDR1 and CDR2 (germline): MNHEY, SVGEGT. V gave up 2 bases and J gave up 4 bases, with 13 bases separating them. This CDR3 is 15 amino acids long. In DNA, the CDR3 is TGTGCCAGCAGTTACCGCGTCGAGCCCCCAGATACGCAGTATTTT. Residues: CASSYRVEPPDTQYF.

The chain recombines TRBV24-1 with TRBJ1-2; 8 nucleotides agree with TRBD1. The CDR3 consists of 15 residues. V lost 5 bases and J lost 8; bases outside the gene matches: 12. Germline CDR1 KGHDR, CDR2 SFDVKD. The CDR3 loop reads CATSAMAGGMGGYTF. CDR3 nucleotides: TGTGCCACCAGTGCTATGGCAGGGGGCATGGGGGGCTACACCTTC.

The chain couples TRBV7-2 to TRBJ2-3, with 8 bases matching TRBD2. The ends lost 3 bases at V and 5 bases at J; junction bases unmatched: 7. The length of the CDR3 is 15 residues. In germline, CDR1 is SGHTA, CDR2 FQGNSA. The CDR3: CASSFTRGAGDTQYF. As DNA, the CDR3 is TGTGCCAGCAGCTTTACGCGGGGGGCCGGAGATACGCAGTATTTT.

The rearrangement links TRBV10-3 to TRBJ1-1, with D possibly being TRBD1 (6 bases). Germline CDR1 reads ENHRY; CDR2 reads SYGVKD. There are 13 residues in the CDR3. Trimming stripped 7 bases from V and 0 bases from J, with 9 bases between. The CDR3 DNA is TGTGCCATCAAGACAGGATTGAACACTGAAGCTTTCTTT. Its translation: CAIKTGLNTEAFF.

The chain is built from TRBV6-4 and TRBJ2-2; a weak D match, TRBD2 (5 bases). This CDR3 spans 12 amino acids. Between the trimmed V and J ends, which lost 3 bases and 7 bases, there was a span of 6 bases. Germline values: CDR1 MRHNA, CDR2 SNTAGT. The CDR3, as DNA: TGTGCCAGCAGTGATGAGGGCGGGGAGCTGTTTTTT. This encodes CASSDEGGELFF.

The chain links TRBV12-3 or TRBV12-4 to TRBJ1-5; unclear D gene. This CDR3 comprises 12 residues. V dropped 7 bases and J dropped 3 bases, with 7 bases sitting between them. Written as DNA, the CDR3 is TGTGCCAGCACCTTTTCCAATCAGCCCCAGCATTTT. This gives the protein CASTFSNQPQHF.

This chain connects TRBV6-2 or TRBV6-3 to TRBJ2-7; maybe TRBD2 (6 bases). The CDR3 totals 13 residues. Germline V lookup: CDR1 MNHEY, CDR2 SVGEGT. V was pared by 3 bases and J by 4 bases, with 10 bases between. The CDR3 region has the DNA TGTGCCAGCAGTTATTCGACTAGGTACGAGCAGTACTTC. This gives the protein CASSYSTRYEQYF.

This clone is categorized as medium-sized (0.01 to 0.1%). This chain links TRBV6-4 with TRBJ2-1; 8 bases fit TRBD2. The V segment lost 1 base and the J segment 0 bases; nucleotides outside the gene matches: 11. Germline V gives CDR1 MRHNA, CDR2 SNTAGT. This CDR3 comprises 19 residues. The CDR3 nucleotides are TGTGCCAGCAGTGACTTAGAGGCTAGCGGGCCGAGCTCCTACAATGAGCAGTTCTTC. Amino acids: CASSDLEASGPSSYNEQFF.

The genes are TRBV19 and TRBJ1-1; 7 bases map to TRBD1. J was trimmed by 11 bases and V by 3 bases; bases with no gene match: 12. The CDR3 runs to 14 residues. Germline-derived CDR1 and CDR2 are LNHDA and SQIVND (reference sequence). Here the CDR3 DNA reads TGTGCCAGTAGTATCTCACAACAGGCGACAGGGGCTTTCTTT. Residues: CASSISQQATGAFF.

The rearrangement joins TRBV4-2 to TRBJ1-3, with a tentative D call TRBD1 (6 bases). Germline V CDR1 and CDR2: LGHNA, YNFKEQ. This CDR3 is 16 amino acids long. Trimming took off 0 bases at V and 2 bases at J, with 11 bases between the two ends. Written as DNA, the CDR3 is TGTGCCAGCAGCCAAGACTTCAGGGGTACTGGAAACACCATATATTTT. This sequence encodes CASSQDFRGTGNTIYF.

This clone showed up just once. The chain recombines TRBV2 with TRBJ1-5, with D perhaps TRBD1 (6 bases). This CDR3 region has 16 residues. The V gene's germline CDR1 is SNHLY and CDR2 FYNNEI. V gave up 2 bases and J gave up 4 bases, with 15 bases separating them. CDR3 in DNA: TGTGCCAGCAGTGAAAATCAACAGGGAAATAATCAGCCCCAGCATTTT. Translating it yields CASSENQQGNNQPQHF. Looking up the rest from reference TRBV2 and TRBJ1-5 gives the full variable domain: EPEVTQTPSHQVTQMGQEVILRCVPISNHLYFYWYRQILGQKVEFLVSFYNNEISEKSEIFDDQFSVERPDGSNFTLKIRSTKLEDSAMYFCASSENQQGNNQPQHFGDGTRLSIL.

The gene calls are TRBV3-1 (or the pseudogene TRBV3-2) and TRBJ1-5; the match to TRBD1 covers 8 bases. Germline V gene lookup returns CDR1 LGHDT and CDR2 YNNKEL (reference sequence). The CDR3 sequence is 16 residues long. J was trimmed by 4 bases and V by 0 bases; bases with no gene match: 5. Here the CDR3 DNA reads TGTGCCAGCAGCCAAGATACAGGGGGAGATAATCAGCCCCAGCATTTT. Translated, it gives CASSQDTGGDNQPQHF.

V and J are TRBV24-1 and TRBJ2-7, with a possible D match to TRBD1 (5 bases). V gave up 5 bases and J gave up 2 bases, with 15 bases separating them. This CDR3 has 15 residues. CDR1 and CDR2 (germline): KGHDR, SFDVKD. CDR3 sequence reads: CATSGTGEVTYEQYF. CDR3 DNA sequence: TGTGCCACCAGTGGAACAGGTGAAGTAACCTACGAGCAGTACTTC.